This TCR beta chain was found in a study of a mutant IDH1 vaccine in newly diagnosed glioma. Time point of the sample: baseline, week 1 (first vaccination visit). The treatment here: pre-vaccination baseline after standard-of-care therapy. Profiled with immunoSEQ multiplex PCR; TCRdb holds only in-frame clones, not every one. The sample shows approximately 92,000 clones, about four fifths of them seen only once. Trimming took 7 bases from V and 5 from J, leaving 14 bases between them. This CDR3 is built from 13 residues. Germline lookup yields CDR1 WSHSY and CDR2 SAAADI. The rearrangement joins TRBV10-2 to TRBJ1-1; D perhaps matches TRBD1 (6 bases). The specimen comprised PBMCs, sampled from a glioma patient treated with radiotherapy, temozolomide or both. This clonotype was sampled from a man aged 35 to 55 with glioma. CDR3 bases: TGCGCCAGCATGCGGGGGGCTGGGACTGAAGCTTTCTTT. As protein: CASMRGAGTEAFF.